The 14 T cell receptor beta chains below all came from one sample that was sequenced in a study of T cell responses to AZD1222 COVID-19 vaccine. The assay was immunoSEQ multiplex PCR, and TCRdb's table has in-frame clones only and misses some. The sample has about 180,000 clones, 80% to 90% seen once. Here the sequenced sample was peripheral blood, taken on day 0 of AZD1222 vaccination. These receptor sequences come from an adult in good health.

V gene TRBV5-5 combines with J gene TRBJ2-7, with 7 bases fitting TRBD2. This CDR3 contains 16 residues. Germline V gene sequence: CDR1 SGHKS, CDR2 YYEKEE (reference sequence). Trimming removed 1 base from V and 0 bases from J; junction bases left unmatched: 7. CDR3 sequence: CASSLLGGVYSYEQYF. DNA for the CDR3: TGTGCCAGCAGCTTGTTGGGAGGGGTTTACTCCTACGAGCAGTACTTC. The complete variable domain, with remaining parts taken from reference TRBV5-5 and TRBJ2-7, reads DAGVTQSPTHLIKTRGQQVTLRCSPISGHKSVSWYQQVLGQGPQFIFQYYEKEERGRGNFPDRFSARQFPNYSSELNVNALLLGDSALYLCASSLLGGVYSYEQYFGPGTRLTVT.

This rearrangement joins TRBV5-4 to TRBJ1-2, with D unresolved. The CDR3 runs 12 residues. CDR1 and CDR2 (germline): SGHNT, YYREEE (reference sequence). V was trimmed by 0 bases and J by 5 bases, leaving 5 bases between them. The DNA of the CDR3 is TGTGCCAGCAGCTTGGAACAGTATGGCTACACCTTC. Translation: CASSLEQYGYTF. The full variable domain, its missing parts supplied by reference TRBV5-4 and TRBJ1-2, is ETGVTQSPTHLIKTRGQQVTLRCSSQSGHNTVSWYQQALGQGPQFIFQYYREEENGRGNFPPRFSGLQFPNYSSELNVNALELDDSALYLCASSLEQYGYTFGSGTRLTVV.

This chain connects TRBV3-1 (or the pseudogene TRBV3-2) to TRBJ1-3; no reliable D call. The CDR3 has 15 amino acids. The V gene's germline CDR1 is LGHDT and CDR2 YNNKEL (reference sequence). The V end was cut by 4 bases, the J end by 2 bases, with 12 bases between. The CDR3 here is CASSPSIGAGNTIYF. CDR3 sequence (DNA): TGTGCCAGCAGCCCCTCTATAGGAGCTGGAAACACCATATATTTT.

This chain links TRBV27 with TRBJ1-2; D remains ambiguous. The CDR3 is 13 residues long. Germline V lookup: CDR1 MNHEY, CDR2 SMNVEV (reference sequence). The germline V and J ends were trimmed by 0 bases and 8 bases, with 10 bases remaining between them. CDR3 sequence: CASSLSQSGGYTF. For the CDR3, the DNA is TGTGCCAGCAGTTTATCACAGAGTGGAGGCTACACCTTC.

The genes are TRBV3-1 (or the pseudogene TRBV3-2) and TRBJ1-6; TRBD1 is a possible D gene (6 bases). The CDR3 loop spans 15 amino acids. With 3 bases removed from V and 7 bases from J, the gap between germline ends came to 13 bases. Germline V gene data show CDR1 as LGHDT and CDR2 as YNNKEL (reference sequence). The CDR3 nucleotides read TGTGCCAGCAGCCAGCAGGACAGAAAAAATTCACCCCTCCACTTT. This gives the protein CASSQQDRKNSPLHF.

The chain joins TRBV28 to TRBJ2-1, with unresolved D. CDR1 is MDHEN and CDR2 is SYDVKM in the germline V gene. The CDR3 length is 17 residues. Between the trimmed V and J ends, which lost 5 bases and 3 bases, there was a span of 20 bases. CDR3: CASSLPSGGWIYNEQFF. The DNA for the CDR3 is TGTGCCAGCAGTCTTCCATCCGGCGGCTGGATCTACAATGAGCAGTTCTTC. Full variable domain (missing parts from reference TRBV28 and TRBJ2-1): DVKVTQSSRYLVKRTGEKVFLECVQDMDHENMFWYRQDPGLGLRLIYFSYDVKMKEKGDIPEGYSVSREKKERFSLILESASTNQTSMYLCASSLPSGGWIYNEQFFGPGTRLTVL.

The CDR3 coding sequence is TGTGCCTGGAGTGTTCTGGGGGTGTCCTACGAGCAGTACTTC. The encoded protein is CAWSVLGVSYEQYF. The V and J genes are TRBV30 and TRBJ2-7, with D perhaps given as TRBD1 or TRBD2 (5 bases each). Germline V gives CDR1 GTSNPN, CDR2 SVGIG (reference sequence). Trimming left V 0 bases short and J 1 base short, with 10 bases between. The CDR3 consists of 14 residues.

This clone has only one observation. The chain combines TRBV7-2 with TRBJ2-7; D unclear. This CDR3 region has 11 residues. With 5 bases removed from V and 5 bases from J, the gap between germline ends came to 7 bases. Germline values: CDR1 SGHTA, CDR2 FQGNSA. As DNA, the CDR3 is TGTGCCAGCAGCCAACCTAACGAGCAGTACTTC. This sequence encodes CASSQPNEQYF.

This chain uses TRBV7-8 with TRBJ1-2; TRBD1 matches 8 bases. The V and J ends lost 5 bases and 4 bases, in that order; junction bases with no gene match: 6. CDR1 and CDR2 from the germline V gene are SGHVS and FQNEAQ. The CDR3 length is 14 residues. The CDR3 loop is CASSLHGQGYGYTF. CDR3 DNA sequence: TGTGCCAGCAGCCTACACGGACAGGGCTATGGCTACACCTTC. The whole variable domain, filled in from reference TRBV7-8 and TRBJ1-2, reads GAGVSQSPRYKVAKRGQDVALRCDPISGHVSLFWYQQALGQGPEFLTYFQNEAQLDKSGLPSDRFFAERPEGSVSTLKIQRTQQEDSAVYLCASSLHGQGYGYTFGSGTRLTVV.

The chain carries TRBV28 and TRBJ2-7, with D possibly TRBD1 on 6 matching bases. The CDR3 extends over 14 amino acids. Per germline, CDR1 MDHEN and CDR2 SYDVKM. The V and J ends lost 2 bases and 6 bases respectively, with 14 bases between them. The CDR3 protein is CASSLGQGISEQYF. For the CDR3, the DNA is TGTGCCAGCAGTTTAGGGCAGGGGATCTCCGAGCAGTACTTC.

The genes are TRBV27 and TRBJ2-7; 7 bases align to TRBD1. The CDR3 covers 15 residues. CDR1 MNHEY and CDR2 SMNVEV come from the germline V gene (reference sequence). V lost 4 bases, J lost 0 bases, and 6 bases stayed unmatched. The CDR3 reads CASSSGQRSSYEQYF. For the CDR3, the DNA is TGTGCCAGCAGTTCGGGACAGAGGAGCTCCTACGAGCAGTACTTC.

The CDR3 region has the DNA TGTGCCAGCAGCCAAGAAGGGGGCTTAGGAGAGACCCAGTACTTC. It yields the protein CASSQEGGLGETQYF. This chain connects TRBV4-2 to TRBJ2-5, with 7 bases matching TRBD1. V shed 0 bases and J 4 bases; nucleotides not matched to a gene: 5. CDR1 is LGHNA, CDR2 YNFKEQ, per germline. CDR3 size: 15 residues.

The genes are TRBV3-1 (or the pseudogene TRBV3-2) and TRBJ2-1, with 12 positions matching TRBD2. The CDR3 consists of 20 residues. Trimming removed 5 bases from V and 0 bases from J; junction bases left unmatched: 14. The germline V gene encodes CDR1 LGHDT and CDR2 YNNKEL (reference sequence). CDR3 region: CASSRRLAGEGRGSYNEQFF. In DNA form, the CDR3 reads TGTGCCAGCAGCAGGAGACTAGCGGGAGAGGGTAGAGGCTCCTACAATGAGCAGTTCTTC.

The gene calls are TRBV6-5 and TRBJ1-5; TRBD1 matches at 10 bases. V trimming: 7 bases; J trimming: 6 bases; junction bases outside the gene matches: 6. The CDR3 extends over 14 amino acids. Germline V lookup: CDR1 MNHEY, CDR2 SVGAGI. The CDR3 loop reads CASIWTGGGQPQHF. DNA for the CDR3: TGTGCCAGCATCTGGACAGGGGGAGGTCAGCCCCAGCATTTT.